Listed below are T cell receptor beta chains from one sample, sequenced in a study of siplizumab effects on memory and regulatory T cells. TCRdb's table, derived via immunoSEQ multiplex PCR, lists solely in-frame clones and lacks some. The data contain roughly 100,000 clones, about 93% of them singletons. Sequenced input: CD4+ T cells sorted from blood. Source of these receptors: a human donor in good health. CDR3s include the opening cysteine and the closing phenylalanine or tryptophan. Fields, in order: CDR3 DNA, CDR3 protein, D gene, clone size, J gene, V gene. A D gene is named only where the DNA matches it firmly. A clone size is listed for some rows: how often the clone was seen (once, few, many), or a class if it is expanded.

CDR3nt: TGTGCCAGCAGTGAAGCCGGCAGGGGGCGCCCCATTCAGTACTTC
CDR3aa: CASSEAGRGRPIQYF
d_gene: TRBD1
abundance: few
j_gene: TRBJ2-4
v_gene: TRBV2

CDR3nt: TGTGCCAGCAGTCCCGACGTAGAGACCCAGTACTTC
CDR3aa: CASSPDVETQYF
d_gene: -
abundance: -
j_gene: TRBJ2-5
v_gene: TRBV7-2

CDR3nt: TGTGCCAGCAGAAATACCGGGACACGCTACAATGAGCAGTTCTTC
CDR3aa: CASRNTGTRYNEQFF
d_gene: -
abundance: -
j_gene: TRBJ2-1
v_gene: TRBV6-5

CDR3nt: TGCGCCAGCAGCCAAGAGACAACAAGGCGTTCGGAATCAGGGCCCCAGCATTTT
CDR3aa: CASSQETTRRSESGPQHF
d_gene: -
abundance: -
j_gene: TRBJ1-5
v_gene: TRBV4-1

CDR3nt: TGTGCCAGCAGCGAGACTGGAATATACGAGCAGTACTTC
CDR3aa: CASSETGIYEQYF
d_gene: -
abundance: -
j_gene: TRBJ2-7
v_gene: TRBV7-2

CDR3nt: TGTGCCAGCAGCCCACCCGAAGGGGCGGGCGAGCAGTACTTC
CDR3aa: CASSPPEGAGEQYF
d_gene: -
abundance: -
j_gene: TRBJ2-7
v_gene: TRBV7-6

CDR3nt: TGTGCCAGCAGAGGGACAGTCGCGTCTTTTTCACCCCTCCACTTT
CDR3aa: CASRGTVASFSPLHF
d_gene: TRBD1
abundance: -
j_gene: TRBJ1-6
v_gene: TRBV6-1

CDR3nt: TGTGCCAGCAGACTTAATCGGGGGAGTCCCTATGGCTACACCTTC
CDR3aa: CASRLNRGSPYGYTF
d_gene: -
abundance: -
j_gene: TRBJ1-2
v_gene: TRBV7-2

CDR3nt: TGTGCCAGCAGCTTAGATCTCAATGAGCAGTTCTTC
CDR3aa: CASSLDLNEQFF
d_gene: -
abundance: -
j_gene: TRBJ2-1
v_gene: TRBV7-2

CDR3nt: TGTGCCATAACCAGGGAGAGCTCTGGAAACACCATATATTTT
CDR3aa: CAITRESSGNTIYF
d_gene: -
abundance: -
j_gene: TRBJ1-3
v_gene: TRBV10-3

CDR3nt: TGTGCCAGCAGCCCTAATCTAGCGGGGCCCTACAATGAGCAGTTCTTC
CDR3aa: CASSPNLAGPYNEQFF
d_gene: TRBD2
abundance: -
j_gene: TRBJ2-1
v_gene: TRBV7-3

CDR3nt: TGTGCCAGCAGCTTAACAGGGAATCAGCCCCAGCATTTT
CDR3aa: CASSLTGNQPQHF
d_gene: -
abundance: -
j_gene: TRBJ1-5
v_gene: TRBV7-3

CDR3nt: TGTGCCAGCAGGCTGCTAGGGAGCTATGGCTACACCTTC
CDR3aa: CASRLLGSYGYTF
d_gene: -
abundance: few
j_gene: TRBJ1-2
v_gene: TRBV28

CDR3nt: TGTGCCAGCAATCTAAGTCACGGCGAGCAGTACTTC
CDR3aa: CASNLSHGEQYF
d_gene: -
abundance: -
j_gene: TRBJ2-7
v_gene: TRBV28

CDR3nt: TGTGCCAGCAGCGTTTTGGATCGGAACCAGCAAGAGACCCAGTACTTC
CDR3aa: CASSVLDRNQQETQYF
d_gene: -
abundance: -
j_gene: TRBJ2-5
v_gene: TRBV9

CDR3nt: TGTGCCAGCAGCGTGACTAGCGGGAATTTTAATGAGCAGTTCTTC
CDR3aa: CASSVTSGNFNEQFF
d_gene: TRBD2
abundance: -
j_gene: TRBJ2-1
v_gene: TRBV9

CDR3nt: TGTGCCACCAGCAGAGGACAGACCTACAATGAGCAGTTCTTC
CDR3aa: CATSRGQTYNEQFF
d_gene: -
abundance: -
j_gene: TRBJ2-1
v_gene: TRBV15

CDR3nt: TGTGCCAGCCCACCCCGGGGACGGGAAGGTGAAAAACTGTTTTTT
CDR3aa: CASPPRGREGEKLFF
d_gene: -
abundance: -
j_gene: TRBJ1-4
v_gene: TRBV21-1

CDR3nt: TGCGCCAGCAGCTTGGAGGGGTACACTAGCGGGAGCACAGATACGCAGTATTTT
CDR3aa: CASSLEGYTSGSTDTQYF
d_gene: TRBD2
abundance: -
j_gene: TRBJ2-3
v_gene: TRBV5-1

CDR3nt: TGTGCCAGCAGTCGTACGGTCCTAACCAAAAACATTCAGTACTTC
CDR3aa: CASSRTVLTKNIQYF
d_gene: -
abundance: -
j_gene: TRBJ2-4
v_gene: TRBV28

CDR3nt: TGCAGCGTTGTAGGACTAGAGGGGAACACCGGGGAGCTGTTTTTT
CDR3aa: CSVVGLEGNTGELFF
d_gene: TRBD2
abundance: once
j_gene: TRBJ2-2
v_gene: TRBV29-1

CDR3nt: TGTGCCTGGAGGAAAGGGACAGGGAATCAGCCCCAGCATTTT
CDR3aa: CAWRKGTGNQPQHF
d_gene: TRBD1
abundance: once
j_gene: TRBJ1-5
v_gene: TRBV30

CDR3nt: TGTGCCAGCAGCCATCTACAGGGGGGACCAGATACGCAGTATTTT
CDR3aa: CASSHLQGGPDTQYF
d_gene: TRBD1
abundance: -
j_gene: TRBJ2-3
v_gene: TRBV14

CDR3nt: TGTGCCACCGGGTATACAGGGTTGAGGCAGCCCCAGCATTTT
CDR3aa: CATGYTGLRQPQHF
d_gene: -
abundance: -
j_gene: TRBJ1-5
v_gene: TRBV28

CDR3nt: TGTGCCAGTAGGGGAGGGGCCGGAGAGACCCAGTACTTC
CDR3aa: CASRGGAGETQYF
d_gene: TRBD2
abundance: once
j_gene: TRBJ2-5
v_gene: TRBV19

CDR3nt: TGTGCCAGCCAGGGGACAGGAAACATTCAGTACTTC
CDR3aa: CASQGTGNIQYF
d_gene: TRBD1
abundance: -
j_gene: TRBJ2-4
v_gene: TRBV6-5

CDR3nt: TGTGCCAGCAGCTTAGAAGTAAACCAAGAGACCCAGTACTTC
CDR3aa: CASSLEVNQETQYF
d_gene: -
abundance: -
j_gene: TRBJ2-5
v_gene: TRBV7-2

CDR3nt: TGTGCCAGCAGTTCAACCGGGACAGGGGCAGTAGGAGGCTACACCTTC
CDR3aa: CASSSTGTGAVGGYTF
d_gene: TRBD1
abundance: -
j_gene: TRBJ1-2
v_gene: TRBV28

CDR3nt: TGCGCCAGCAGCTTTTTGCCCGATATCTCCTACGAGCAGTACTTC
CDR3aa: CASSFLPDISYEQYF
d_gene: -
abundance: -
j_gene: TRBJ2-7
v_gene: TRBV5-1

CDR3nt: TGTGCCAGCAGCGTATCAGGGTTAGGCACAGATACGCAGTATTTT
CDR3aa: CASSVSGLGTDTQYF
d_gene: -
abundance: -
j_gene: TRBJ2-3
v_gene: TRBV9

CDR3nt: TGTGCCACCCTTCGTCCGTTAAAGGAAAAACTGTTTTTT
CDR3aa: CATLRPLKEKLFF
d_gene: -
abundance: -
j_gene: TRBJ1-4
v_gene: TRBV2

CDR3nt: TGTGCCAGCAGCTTAGCGACCCCACTAGGGGAGGACAATCAGCCCCAGCATTTT
CDR3aa: CASSLATPLGEDNQPQHF
d_gene: -
abundance: -
j_gene: TRBJ1-5
v_gene: TRBV7-9

CDR3nt: TGTGCCAGCAGTTTAAAGTCCCCGACAGCTTACGAGCAGTACTTC
CDR3aa: CASSLKSPTAYEQYF
d_gene: -
abundance: -
j_gene: TRBJ2-7
v_gene: TRBV27

CDR3nt: TGTGCCAGCAGTACTAAGGGGGGAATGAACACTGAAGCTTTCTTT
CDR3aa: CASSTKGGMNTEAFF
d_gene: -
abundance: few
j_gene: TRBJ1-1
v_gene: TRBV7-9

CDR3nt: TGTGCCAGCTCACGCCGGGGACAGGGTGTTGACTATGGCTACACCTTC
CDR3aa: CASSRRGQGVDYGYTF
d_gene: TRBD1
abundance: -
j_gene: TRBJ1-2
v_gene: TRBV18

CDR3nt: TGTGCCACCAGCAGTCTAGGACAGGGACTAAATGAAGCTTTCTTT
CDR3aa: CATSSLGQGLNEAFF
d_gene: TRBD1
abundance: once
j_gene: TRBJ1-1
v_gene: TRBV15

CDR3nt: TGTGCCAGCAGCCGGACTCTAGGGGGTAGAGATACGCAGTATTTT
CDR3aa: CASSRTLGGRDTQYF
d_gene: -
abundance: -
j_gene: TRBJ2-3
v_gene: TRBV7-3

CDR3nt: TGTGCCAGCAGCTTGGCCGGCGGTCTCGAAGCTTTCTTT
CDR3aa: CASSLAGGLEAFF
d_gene: -
abundance: -
j_gene: TRBJ1-1
v_gene: TRBV5-4

CDR3nt: TGTGCCAGTACTCGTGCGGGCCGCTCCTACGAGCAGTACTTC
CDR3aa: CASTRAGRSYEQYF
d_gene: -
abundance: -
j_gene: TRBJ2-7
v_gene: TRBV27

CDR3nt: TGTGCCACCAGCAGAGTAGGGAACAATGAAAAACTGTTTTTT
CDR3aa: CATSRVGNNEKLFF
d_gene: -
abundance: -
j_gene: TRBJ1-4
v_gene: TRBV15

CDR3nt: TGTGCCACCAAACCCCTTTATACGAGCTCCTACGAGCAGTACTTC
CDR3aa: CATKPLYTSSYEQYF
d_gene: -
abundance: once
j_gene: TRBJ2-7
v_gene: TRBV6-5

CDR3nt: TGTGCCAGTAGTATGAATGGACCGTATGGCTACACCTTC
CDR3aa: CASSMNGPYGYTF
d_gene: -
abundance: -
j_gene: TRBJ1-2
v_gene: TRBV19

CDR3nt: TGTGCCAGCAGTGAAGTTTCTGCAGTTTCTAATGAAAAACTGTTTTTT
CDR3aa: CASSEVSAVSNEKLFF
d_gene: -
abundance: -
j_gene: TRBJ1-4
v_gene: TRBV2

CDR3nt: TGTGCCAGCAGCAAAACATTCAATCCCGGGACAGGGTTCTACGAGCAGTACTTC
CDR3aa: CASSKTFNPGTGFYEQYF
d_gene: TRBD1
abundance: -
j_gene: TRBJ2-7
v_gene: TRBV7-3

CDR3nt: TGCGCCAGCAGCCAAGATCCGCCGGGTCGGAGCCTCTGGGGAGAGCAGTTCTTC
CDR3aa: CASSQDPPGRSLWGEQFF
d_gene: -
abundance: -
j_gene: TRBJ2-1
v_gene: TRBV4-1

CDR3nt: TGTGCCAGCAGCTTGGTGGCGGGGGACTACAATGAGCAGTTCTTC
CDR3aa: CASSLVAGDYNEQFF
d_gene: TRBD2
abundance: -
j_gene: TRBJ2-1
v_gene: TRBV5-5